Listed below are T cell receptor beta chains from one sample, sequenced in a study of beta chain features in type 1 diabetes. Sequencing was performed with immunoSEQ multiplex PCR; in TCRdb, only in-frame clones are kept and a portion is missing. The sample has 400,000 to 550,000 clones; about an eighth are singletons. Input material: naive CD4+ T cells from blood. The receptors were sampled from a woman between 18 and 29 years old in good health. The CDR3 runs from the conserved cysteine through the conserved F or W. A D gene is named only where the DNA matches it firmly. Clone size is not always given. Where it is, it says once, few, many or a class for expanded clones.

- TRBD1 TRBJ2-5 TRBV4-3 CASSHRTGEETQYF TGCGCCAGCAGCCACCGGACAGGGGAAGAGACCCAGTACTTC
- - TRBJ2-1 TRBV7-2 CASSPTPGPIGGEQFF TGTGCCAGCAGCCCCACTCCGGGACCCATAGGGGGTGAGCAGTTCTTC
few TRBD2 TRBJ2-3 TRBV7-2 CASSPTGLAGGGDTQYF TGTGCCAGCAGCCCTACGGGACTAGCGGGAGGGGGAGATACGCAGTATTTT
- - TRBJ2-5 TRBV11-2 CASSWGGTQYF TGTGCCAGCAGCTGGGGAGGGACCCAGTACTTC
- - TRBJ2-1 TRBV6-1 CASSEVGRDEQFF TGTGCCAGCAGTGAAGTGGGACGGGATGAGCAGTTCTTC
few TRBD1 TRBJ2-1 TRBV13 CASSLHRGYSGNEQFF TGTGCCAGCAGCCTCCACAGGGGTTACAGCGGCAATGAGCAGTTCTTC
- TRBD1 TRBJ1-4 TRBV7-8 CASSPRDRVIEKLFF TGTGCCAGCAGCCCACGGGACAGGGTGATTGAAAAACTGTTTTTT
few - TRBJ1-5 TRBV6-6 CASSSQSNQPQHF TGTGCCAGCAGTAGTCAGAGCAATCAGCCCCAGCATTTT
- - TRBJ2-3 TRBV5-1 CASSLAVQDRDTQYF TGCGCCAGCAGCTTGGCCGTTCAAGACAGGGATACGCAGTATTTT
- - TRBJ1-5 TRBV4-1 CASSQDPRSYFYNQPQHF TGCGCCAGCAGCCAAGATCCTCGCAGCTACTTTTATAATCAGCCCCAGCATTTT
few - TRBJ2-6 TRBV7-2 CASSLSPSGANVLTF TGTGCCAGCAGCTTAAGCCCTTCTGGGGCCAACGTCCTGACTTTC
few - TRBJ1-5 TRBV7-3 CASSLARGQPQHF TGTGCCAGCAGCCTAGCTAGGGGTCAGCCCCAGCATTTT
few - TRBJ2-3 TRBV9 CASSPGVNTQYF TGTGCCAGCAGCCCCGGGGTTAATACGCAGTATTTT
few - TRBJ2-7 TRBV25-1 CASSPSGPGFGQYF TGTGCCAGCAGTCCCAGCGGGCCGGGGTTTGGGCAGTACTTC
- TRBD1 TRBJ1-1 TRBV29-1 CSVDRGANTEAFF TGCAGCGTCGACAGGGGGGCGAACACTGAAGCTTTCTTT